The 25 T cell receptor beta chains below all came from one sample that was sequenced in a study of cytomegalovirus exposure and HLA in healthy donors. 13 Jbeta primers and 60 Vbeta primers were used for the PCR. Assay used: immunoSEQ multiplex PCR; TCRdb lists only in-frame clones, some missing. Of roughly 100,000 clones listed, more than 9.5% are singletons. Material for sequencing was PBMCs. The receptors were gathered from a man between 40 and 49 years old in good health and CMV-seropositive.

This clone was counted between two and nine times. The CDR3 sequence is CASSLEAAARYEQYF. The CDR3 bases are TGTGCCAGCAGCTTAGAGGCCGCGGCTCGCTACGAGCAGTACTTC. The gene calls are TRBV7-9 and TRBJ2-7, with unresolved D. There are 15 residues in the CDR3. Germline CDR1 SEHNR, CDR2 FQNEAQ (reference sequence). The V end lost 1 base, the J end lost 3 bases, and 13 bases lay between the germline ends. Full variable domain (outside the CDR3, taken from reference TRBV7-9 and TRBJ2-7): DTGVSQNPRHKITKRGQNVTFRCDPISEHNRLYWYRQTLGQGPEFLTYFQNEAQLEKSRLLSDRFSAERPKGSFSTLEIQRTEQGDSAMYLCASSLEAAARYEQYFGPGTRLTVT.

In its sample, this clone was seen a few times. V is TRBV6-1 and J is TRBJ2-5; perhaps TRBD2 as D (6 bases). The germline gives CDR1 MNHNS, CDR2 SASEGT. V lost 9 bases and J 6 bases, leaving 20 bases between the germline ends. The CDR3 is made up of 14 amino acids. CDR3 bases: TGTGCCAGTACGAATTTGGAGGGCTGGCAGACCCAGTACTTC. It encodes CASTNLEGWQTQYF.

This clone has a handful of counts. This chain joins TRBV6-5 and TRBJ2-7, with 11 bases matching TRBD2. This CDR3 spans 14 amino acids. The germline V gene encodes CDR1 MNHEY and CDR2 SVGAGI. V lost 5 bases, J lost 6 bases, and 6 bases stayed unmatched. The CDR3 sequence: CASSILAGAGEQYF. Here the CDR3 DNA reads TGTGCCAGCAGTATACTAGCGGGAGCTGGCGAGCAGTACTTC.

The chain recombines TRBV7-2 with TRBJ2-2; a weak D match, TRBD2 (5 bases). CDR1 and CDR2 (germline): SGHTA, FQGNSA. Deletions cut 1 base from V and 4 bases from J, with 7 bases between. This CDR3 is 14 amino acids long. The CDR3 coding sequence is TGTGCCAGCAGCTTAGACCGGGGCACCGGGGAGCTGTTTTTT. It encodes CASSLDRGTGELFF.

V gene TRBV4-3 combines with J gene TRBJ2-2, with TRBD2 matching 10 bases. The germline V gene encodes CDR1 LGHNA and CDR2 YSLEER. The CDR3 length is 15 residues. The J segment lost 6 bases and the V segment lost 1 base, leaving 2 bases of the junction unmatched. The CDR3 here is CASSQGLAGAGELFF. The DNA of the CDR3 is TGCGCCAGCAGCCAAGGGCTAGCGGGAGCCGGGGAGCTGTTTTTT.

This clone has just a few counts. This chain connects TRBV9 to TRBJ2-7; possibly TRBD2 for D (6 bases). Germline V lookup: CDR1 SGDLS, CDR2 YYNGEE. V was cut by 0 bases and J by 3 bases, with 13 bases left in between. The CDR3 totals 15 residues. DNA of the CDR3: TGTGCCAGCAGCGTAGGGGACTCCTACCTCTACGAGCAGTACTTC. Translating gives CASSVGDSYLYEQYF. Based on the CDR3 plus reference TRBV9 and TRBJ2-7, the full variable domain is DSGVTQTPKHLITATGQRVTLRCSPRSGDLSVYWYQQSLDQGLQFLIQYYNGEERAKGNILERFSAQQFPDLHSELNLSSLELGDSALYFCASSVGDSYLYEQYFGPGTRLTVT.

CDR3 amino acids: CASSQEGHSNQPQHF. CDR3 nucleotides: TGCGCCAGCAGCCAAGAAGGACATAGCAATCAGCCCCAGCATTTT. The rearrangement uses TRBV4-1 and TRBJ1-5; perhaps TRBD1 as D (5 bases). CDR1 and CDR2 from the germline V gene are MGHRA and YSYEKL. V was shortened by 0 bases and J by 0 bases, with 6 bases between the two germline ends. This CDR3 is 15 amino acids long.

The V and J genes are TRBV7-2 and TRBJ2-1; 10 nucleotides agree with TRBD2. The CDR3 has 17 amino acids. V shed 5 bases, J shed 0 bases, and the junction held 7 bases outside the gene matches. CDR1 and CDR2 from the germline V gene are SGHTA and FQGNSA. The CDR3 DNA is TGTGCCAGCAGCGCCCCTTCTAGCGGGAGCTCCTACAATGAGCAGTTCTTC. Its protein product is CASSAPSSGSSYNEQFF. The full variable domain, completed using reference TRBV7-2 and TRBJ2-1, is GAGVSQSPSNKVTEKGKDVELRCDPISGHTALYWYRQSLGQGLEFLIYFQGNSAPDKSGLPSDRFSAERTGGSVSTLTIQRTQQEDSAVYLCASSAPSSGSSYNEQFFGPGTRLTVL.

This clone came up a few times. The J gene is TRBJ2-7, the V gene TRBV28; D gene unclear. V was shortened by 5 bases and J by 0 bases, with 11 bases between the two germline ends. The CDR3 totals 14 residues. The germline V gene encodes CDR1 MDHEN and CDR2 SYDVKM. CDR3 residues: CASSGDSNSYEQYF. The CDR3 coding sequence is TGTGCCAGCAGTGGAGACTCGAACTCCTACGAGCAGTACTTC.

This clone was observed a few times. The CDR3 here is CSVVGSLNQPQHF. The CDR3 DNA follows: TGCAGCGTTGTGGGCTCCCTCAATCAGCCCCAGCATTTT. The chain carries TRBV29-1 and TRBJ1-5, with D uncertain. From germline, CDR1 is SQVTM and CDR2 ANQGSEA. V lost 4 bases, J lost 3 bases, and 10 bases lay in between. CDR3 length equals 13 residues.

This clone occurred a few times. The chain is built from TRBV6-5 and TRBJ1-1, with unresolved D. Trimming took 2 bases from V and 8 from J, leaving 18 bases between them. The CDR3 consists of 15 residues. CDR1 is MNHEY and CDR2 is SVGAGI in the germline V gene. As DNA, the CDR3 is TGTGCCAGCAGTTACGGAGGTCGGGTGCAAGGGGAAGCTTTCTTT. It codes for CASSYGGRVQGEAFF.

The chain is built from TRBV5-4 and TRBJ2-7; 7 nucleotides agree with TRBD2. The CDR3 contains 15 residues. The J segment lost 3 bases and the V segment lost 2 bases, leaving 8 bases of the junction unmatched. Germline V gene sequence: CDR1 SGHNT, CDR2 YYREEE (reference sequence). CDR3 residues: CASSFISGISYEQYF. The CDR3 bases are TGTGCCAGCAGCTTTATCAGCGGGATTAGCTACGAGCAGTACTTC.

This clone was counted only a few times. This chain links TRBV11-3 with TRBJ2-7, with 12 bases that match TRBD2. Germline trimming cut 5 bases from V and 6 bases from J; bases unmatched to any gene: 5. The length of the CDR3 is 14 residues. Germline-derived CDR1 and CDR2 are SGHNT and YENEEA. DNA for the CDR3: TGTGCCAGCAGCCGACTAGCGGGAGTGGGCGAGCAGTACTTC. Protein: CASSRLAGVGEQYF.

This clone was observed a few times. V usage is TRBV7-2 and J usage is TRBJ1-2, with 7 bases that match TRBD1. The CDR3 has 14 amino acids. The V gene end was trimmed by 6 bases and the J gene end by 4 bases; junction bases not matched to a gene: 8. The V gene's germline CDR1 is SGHTA and CDR2 FQGNSA. CDR3: CASSQDRRAYGYTF. In DNA, the CDR3 is TGTGCCAGCAGTCAGGACAGGCGGGCCTATGGCTACACCTTC.

The J gene is TRBJ2-7, the V gene TRBV27; a possible D gene is TRBD2 (5 bases). Trimming took off 2 bases at V and 2 bases at J, with 13 bases between the two ends. CDR1 and CDR2 (germline): MNHEY, SMNVEV (reference sequence). The CDR3 has 15 residues. CDR3 region: CASSLLAGLTYEQYF. CDR3 sequence (DNA): TGTGCCAGCAGTTTACTCGCGGGCTTAACCTACGAGCAGTACTTC.

The rearrangement links TRBV10-3 to TRBJ1-2; possibly TRBD1 for D (5 bases). Germline V CDR1 and CDR2: ENHRY, SYGVKD. Trimming removed 0 bases from V and 4 bases from J, with 12 bases in between. CDR3 length: 15 amino acids. The DNA for the CDR3 is TGTGCCATCAGTGAGTCAGGACAAAGGGGCTATGGCTACACCTTC. This translates into CAISESGQRGYGYTF.

The sample holds a few counts of this clone. This chain uses TRBV29-1 with TRBJ1-1; no clear D gene. Germline V lookup: CDR1 SQVTM, CDR2 ANQGSEA. Trimming removed 4 bases from V and 1 base from J, with 10 bases in between. This CDR3 has 13 residues. CDR3 DNA: TGCAGCGTTGTACCCCAGGAGAACACTGAAGCTTTCTTT. Its translation is CSVVPQENTEAFF.

This clone was seen more than once but under ten times. The chain employs TRBV28 and TRBJ2-3; 13 positions agree with TRBD2. Germline CDR1 reads MDHEN; CDR2 reads SYDVKM. This CDR3 contains 17 residues. Trimming at V came to 5 bases and at J to 8 bases, leaving 13 bases not matched to a gene. As DNA, the CDR3 is TGTGCCAGCAGTCCAGGACTAGCGGGAGAATTAGGTGGTACGCAGTATTTT. It is translated as CASSPGLAGELGGTQYF.

The rearrangement links TRBV7-4 to TRBJ2-3, with a tentative D call TRBD1 (6 bases). Trimming removed 8 bases at V and 4 bases at J, with 19 bases between. Germline V gives CDR1 SGHVT, CDR2 SQSDAQ. The CDR3 length is 15 residues. The CDR3 spells CASFPGESLADTQYF. CDR3 DNA sequence: TGTGCCAGCTTTCCAGGGGAGTCCCTCGCAGATACGCAGTATTTT.

The V call is TRBV28, the J call TRBJ1-5, with 8 bases identical to TRBD1. The V gene's germline CDR1 is MDHEN and CDR2 SYDVKM. The CDR3 runs 15 residues. J gave up 2 bases and V 1 base, and 1 base lay outside the gene matches. CDR3 residues: CASSLSGGGNQPQHF. CDR3 in DNA: TGTGCCAGCAGTTTATCAGGGGGCGGCAATCAGCCCCAGCATTTT.

The genes are TRBV27 and TRBJ1-2; 8 positions match TRBD1. CDR1 is MNHEY and CDR2 is SMNVEV in the germline V gene (reference sequence). After removal of 2 bases from V and 8 bases from J, the junction contained 4 bases not matched to a gene. The CDR3 runs 13 residues. CDR3: CASSLDRGWGYTF. The CDR3, as DNA: TGTGCCAGCAGTTTAGACAGGGGCTGGGGCTACACCTTC.

This chain joins TRBV9 and TRBJ2-5; the D gene is possibly TRBD1 (6 bases). V was trimmed by 4 bases and J by 0 bases, leaving 13 bases between them. The germline V gene encodes CDR1 SGDLS and CDR2 YYNGEE. The CDR3 runs to 15 residues. The DNA for the CDR3 is TGTGCCAGCAGCAAGGACAGAAAGTACCAAGAGACCCAGTACTTC. It codes for CASSKDRKYQETQYF.

The sample holds a few counts of this clone. This sequence joins TRBV6-5 and TRBJ2-5; D uncertain. The CDR3 is 13 residues long. Between the trimmed V and J ends, which lost 4 bases and 5 bases, there was a span of 11 bases. Germline CDR1 and CDR2: MNHEY and SVGAGI. In DNA, the CDR3 is TGTGCCAGCAGTTCTAGGCTGTGGGAGACCCAGTACTTC. Its protein is CASSSRLWETQYF.

The chain is built from TRBV19 and TRBJ1-5; a possible D gene is TRBD1 (6 bases). Germline V CDR1 and CDR2: LNHDA, SQIVND (reference sequence). The CDR3 loop spans 15 amino acids. The ends were cut back, 3 bases at V and 2 bases at J, with 11 bases in the middle. The CDR3 DNA is TGTGCCAGTAGTATGTGGGCAGGGGGCAATCAGCCCCAGCATTTT. This encodes CASSMWAGGNQPQHF. Full variable domain (remainder filled in from reference TRBV19 and TRBJ1-5): DGGITQSPKYLFRKEGQNVTLSCEQNLNHDAMYWYRQDPGQGLRLIYYSQIVNDFQKGDIAEGYSVSREKKESFPLTVTSAQKNPTAFYLCASSMWAGGNQPQHFGDGTRLSIL.

The J gene is TRBJ1-2, the V gene TRBV6-1; 8 nucleotides match TRBD1. The CDR3 extends over 13 amino acids. Looked up from germline, CDR1 is MNHNS and CDR2 is SASEGT. V lost 5 bases, J lost 8 bases, and 7 bases stayed unmatched. The CDR3 protein is CASSPTGVVGYTF. The CDR3 DNA reads as TGTGCCAGCAGTCCGACAGGGGTGGTCGGCTACACCTTC.